The 7 T cell receptor beta chains presented below share a single source sample, sequenced in a study of PD-1 blockade in classical Hodgkin lymphoma (dated by TCRdb to 2020 to 2021). Taken with the paper, the label for time point translates to: newly diagnosed, previously untreated cHL patient sample. Magnetic negative selection with a Miltenyi CD4+ T cell isolation kit was used to purify CD4+ T cells from thawed PBMCs. Receptor libraries were prepared by the immunoSEQ multiplex PCR assay. This is the immuneACCESS table as TCRdb keeps it, with only in-frame sequences that have V and J called. A part of the clones is gone; compared with another copy, unresolved V genes explain less than half, and the rest is unexplained. The sample has about 30,000 clones on record, about 85% of them singletons. The ten biggest clones cover around 1.3% of the sample. The specimen was CD4+ T cells from blood. These receptors came from a human donor with classical Hodgkin lymphoma.

The V call is TRBV15, the J call TRBJ2-7; 10 nucleotides agree with TRBD1. The ends lost 5 bases at V and 6 bases at J; junction bases unmatched: 4. Germline V gives CDR1 LNHNV, CDR2 YYDKDF (reference sequence). CDR3 size: 13 residues. The chain's CDR3 is CATSSDRGIEQYF. The CDR3 DNA reads as TGTGCCACCAGCTCGGACAGGGGGATCGAGCAGTACTTC.

The chain employs TRBV9 and TRBJ1-4, with TRBD1 as a possible D gene (5 bases). The CDR3 totals 14 residues. Trimming cost V 4 bases and J 3 bases, with 10 bases left between them. Germline V lookup: CDR1 SGDLS, CDR2 YYNGEE. The chain's CDR3 is CASSIGVANEKLFF. In nucleotides, the CDR3 is TGTGCCAGCAGCATAGGGGTAGCTAATGAAAAACTGTTTTTT.

J is TRBJ2-3 and V is TRBV6-4, with TRBD2 matching 7 bases. The CDR3 length is 16 residues. Germline CDR1 is MRHNA and CDR2 is SNTAGT. V dropped 3 bases and J dropped 4; count of bases not matched to a gene: 10. Here the CDR3 reads CASSDRGGPHPDTQYF. DNA for the CDR3: TGTGCCAGCAGTGATCGGGGAGGGCCGCACCCAGATACGCAGTATTTT.

J is TRBJ2-5 and V is TRBV6-1, with 11 bases aligning to TRBD1. The V and J ends lost 7 bases and 4 bases, in that order; junction bases with no gene match: 8. The CDR3 spans 15 residues. Germline V gene sequence: CDR1 MNHNS, CDR2 SASEGT. In DNA form, the CDR3 reads TGTGCCAGCACCGCCGGACAGGGGGCTCGAGAGACCCAGTACTTC. This translates into CASTAGQGARETQYF.

J is TRBJ2-1 and V is TRBV7-2; possible D gene TRBD2, 6 bases. The V end lost 5 bases, the J end lost 2 bases, and 13 bases lay between the germline ends. CDR3 length equals 15 residues. The germline V gene has CDR1 SGHTA and CDR2 FQGNSA. The CDR3 DNA reads TGTGCCAGCAGCCTTCAGCGGGCCACCTACAATGAGCAGTTCTTC. Translation gives CASSLQRATYNEQFF. Combining the CDR3 with reference TRBV7-2 and TRBJ2-1 gives the whole variable domain GAGVSQSPSNKVTEKGKDVELRCDPISGHTALYWYRQSLGQGLEFLIYFQGNSAPDKSGLPSDRFSAERTGGSVSTLTIQRTQQEDSAVYLCASSLQRATYNEQFFGPGTRLTVL.

The chain combines TRBV28 with TRBJ1-5; D call uncertain. This CDR3 contains 15 residues. Trimming stripped 5 bases from V and 2 bases from J, with 13 bases between. The germline V gene encodes CDR1 MDHEN and CDR2 SYDVKM. The CDR3 spells CASSKVGVGNQPQHF. CDR3 DNA sequence: TGTGCCAGCAGTAAGGTTGGGGTCGGCAATCAGCCCCAGCATTTT.

V is TRBV19 and J is TRBJ1-2; 8 nucleotides line up with TRBD1. This CDR3 is 15 amino acids long. CDR1 is LNHDA, CDR2 SQIVND, per germline (reference sequence). The V segment lost 3 bases and the J segment 1 base; nucleotides outside the gene matches: 4. The CDR3 DNA sequence: TGTGCCAGTAGTATCGGGGACAGGATTAACTATGGCTACACCTTC. This translates into CASSIGDRINYGYTF.